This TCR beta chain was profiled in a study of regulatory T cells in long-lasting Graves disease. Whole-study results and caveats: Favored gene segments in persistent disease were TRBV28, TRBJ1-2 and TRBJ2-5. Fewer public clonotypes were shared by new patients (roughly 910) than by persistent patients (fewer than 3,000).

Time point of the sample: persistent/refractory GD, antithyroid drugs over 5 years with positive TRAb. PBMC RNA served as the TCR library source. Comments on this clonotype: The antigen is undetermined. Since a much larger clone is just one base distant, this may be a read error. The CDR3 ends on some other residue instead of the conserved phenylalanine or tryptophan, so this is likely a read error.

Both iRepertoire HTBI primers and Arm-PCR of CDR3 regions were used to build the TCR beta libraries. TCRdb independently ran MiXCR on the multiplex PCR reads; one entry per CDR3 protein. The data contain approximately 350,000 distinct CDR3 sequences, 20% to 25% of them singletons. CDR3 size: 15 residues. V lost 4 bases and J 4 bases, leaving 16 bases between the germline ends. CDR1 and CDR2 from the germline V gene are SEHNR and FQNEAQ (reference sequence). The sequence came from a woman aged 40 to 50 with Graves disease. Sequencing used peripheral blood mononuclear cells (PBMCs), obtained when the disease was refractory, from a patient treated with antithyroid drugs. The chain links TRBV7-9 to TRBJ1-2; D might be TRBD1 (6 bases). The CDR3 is CASSSEAGQSYGYTV. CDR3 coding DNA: TGTGCCAGCAGCTCCGAAGCCGGACAGAGCTATGGCTACACCGTC.